This TCR beta chain derives from a study of human T cells and chemical hapten exposure. Looking at the study overall: For the roughly 25-week duration of the study, patients were given weekly doses of diphenylcyclopropenone on the scalp.

Per germline, CDR1 GTSNPN and CDR2 SVGIG (reference sequence). The CDR3 loop spans 14 amino acids. The V end lost 0 bases, the J end lost 9 bases, and 12 bases lay between the germline ends. TCRdb reprocessed the RACE reads with MiXCR, giving one entry per CDR3 protein. The data show some 52,000 distinct CDR3 sequences, approximately 9.9% seen once. Time point in this sample: patch test 3, about 24 weeks after DPC sensitization. Sample treatment: therapeutic diphenylcyclopropenone sensitization with weekly scalp DPC. Participating donors were patients with alopecia, aged 18 to 70 years, considered appropriate candidates for DPC. General study points: The count of PT1 expanded TCRs correlated positively with patch test score.

This clonotype was recorded at least ten times. Its antigen remains unknown. The rearrangement joins TRBV30 to TRBJ1-6; D is possibly TRBD1 (6 bases). The sample consisted of whole blood, taken in connection with sensitization to the hapten diphenylcyclopropenone (DPC). This clonotype originated in a woman in her 40s with alopecia areata. Some clones in this sample may be carry-over from other donors' samples. CDR3 sequence: CAWSVRQGFSPLHF. The CDR3 region has the DNA TGTGCCTGGAGTGTACGGCAGGGGTTTTCACCCCTCCACTTT. Full variable domain (rest looked up from reference TRBV30 and TRBJ1-6): SQTIHQWPATLVQPVGSPLSLECTVEGTSNPNLYWYRQAAGRGLQLLFYSVGIGQISSEVPQNLSASRPQDRQFILSSKKLLLSDSGFYLCAWSVRQGFSPLHFGNGTRLTVT.